The 25 T cell receptor beta chains below all came from one sample that was sequenced in a study of CD4+ T cells in melanoma. Measured with immunoSEQ multiplex PCR; TCRdb has only the in-frame clones, and not every one. Of 9,500 to 13,000 clones listed, approximately 67% are singletons. Source material: cells from a culture (not recorded whether cultured in vitro). These receptors came from a human donor with melanoma.

J is TRBJ2-1 and V is TRBV19; 10 bases map to TRBD1. Germline V lookup: CDR1 LNHDA, CDR2 SQIVND (reference sequence). CDR3 size: 15 residues. The junction had 4 bases not matched to a gene; V was cut back by 3 bases and J by 5 bases. CDR3 coding DNA: TGTGCCAGTAGTATGGGACAGGGGTCTCACAATGAGCAGTTCTTC. As protein: CASSMGQGSHNEQFF.

The chain has TRBV7-8 and TRBJ2-7; D ambiguous. V was shortened by 1 base and J by 0 bases, with 7 bases between the two germline ends. CDR1 and CDR2 from the germline V gene are SGHVS and FQNEAQ. The length of the CDR3 is 14 residues. The CDR3 reads CASSLEQSSYEQYF. In DNA, the CDR3 is TGTGCCAGCAGCTTAGAACAGAGCTCCTACGAGCAGTACTTC.

The chain joins TRBV5-1 to TRBJ1-2; possibly TRBD1 for D (5 bases). CDR1 SGHRS and CDR2 YFSETQ come from the germline V gene. Trimming pared 4 bases from V and 7 bases from J, leaving 14 bases between. This CDR3 region has 13 residues. In DNA, the CDR3 is TGCGCCAGCAGCCGGACATTCGACCGTGGCTACACCTTC. This gives the protein CASSRTFDRGYTF.

The rearrangement joins TRBV7-9 to TRBJ2-5; D could derive from TRBD1 or TRBD2 (5 bases each). Trimming took off 0 bases at V and 3 bases at J, with 17 bases between the two ends. Germline V gives CDR1 SEHNR, CDR2 FQNEAQ (reference sequence). The CDR3 spans 17 residues. The CDR3 sequence is CASSLAPWGMGEETQYF. The CDR3 region has the DNA TGTGCCAGCAGCTTAGCGCCGTGGGGGATGGGGGAAGAGACCCAGTACTTC.

The chain recombines TRBV30 with TRBJ2-7; no reliable D call. The germline gives CDR1 GTSNPN, CDR2 SVGIG (reference sequence). The CDR3 consists of 14 residues. The V end was cut by 0 bases, the J end by 2 bases, with 11 bases between. The CDR3 nucleotides are TGTGCCTGGAGTGTTGGGTATGTTCCCTACGAGCAGTACTTC. Translation gives CAWSVGYVPYEQYF.

The CDR3, as DNA: TGTGCCAGCAGTGAACGCCGGGGGCCTGGGGCCAACGTCCTGACTTTC. It encodes CASSERRGPGANVLTF. The chain couples TRBV6-1 to TRBJ2-6; D is possibly TRBD1 or TRBD2 (6 bases each). The CDR3 loop spans 16 amino acids. Trimming cost V 2 bases and J 2 bases, with 10 bases left between them. The V gene's germline CDR1 is MNHNS and CDR2 SASEGT.

The chain links TRBV30 to TRBJ2-7; a weak D match, TRBD1 (6 bases). CDR1 is GTSNPN, CDR2 SVGIG, per germline (reference sequence). There are 13 residues in the CDR3. V was pared by 3 bases and J by 0 bases, with 9 bases between. The DNA for the CDR3 is TGTGCCTGGAGACGGACAGCCTCCTACGAGCAGTACTTC. Translating it yields CAWRRTASYEQYF.

The chain carries TRBV7-9 and TRBJ2-3; TRBD2 matches at 10 bases. The CDR3 consists of 17 residues. Germline CDR1 and CDR2: SEHNR and FQNEAQ (reference sequence). The trim removed 3 bases at V and 1 base at J, leaving 7 bases unmatched. The CDR3 coding sequence is TGTGCCAGCAGCTTGGCCGCTAGCGGGGGAGGCACAGATACGCAGTATTTT. Translation gives CASSLAASGGGTDTQYF.

The rearrangement joins TRBV10-3 to TRBJ1-1; no clear D. There are 16 residues in the CDR3. V lost 6 bases and J lost 1, with 18 bases in between. Germline values: CDR1 ENHRY, CDR2 SYGVKD. The DNA of the CDR3 is TGTGCCATCAGCCCCTTCGGTCGACGGAAGAACACTGAAGCTTTCTTT. It translates to CAISPFGRRKNTEAFF.

The chain carries TRBV4-2 and TRBJ1-4, with D uncertain. Per the germline V gene, CDR1 is LGHNA and CDR2 is YNFKEQ. V was trimmed by 4 bases and J by 6 bases, leaving 12 bases between them. This CDR3 is built from 14 residues. Here the CDR3 DNA reads TGTGCCAGCAGCCCCCCCCCGGATCATGAAAAACTGTTTTTT. Translation gives CASSPPPDHEKLFF.

The rearrangement uses TRBV7-6 and TRBJ1-1; D gene unclear. This CDR3 region has 13 residues. Germline CDR1 and CDR2: SGHVS and FNYEAQ. V lost 6 bases and J 0 bases, leaving 8 bases between the germline ends. CDR3 protein: CASRFSMNTEAFF. CDR3 in DNA: TGTGCCAGCAGATTTAGTATGAACACTGAAGCTTTCTTT.

This clone was seen a few times. The chain joins TRBV6-5 to TRBJ2-7; D perhaps matches TRBD1 (5 bases). Germline CDR1 is MNHEY and CDR2 is SVGAGI. With 4 bases removed from V and 4 bases from J, the gap between germline ends came to 11 bases. CDR3 length equals 13 residues. In nucleotides, the CDR3 is TGTGCCAGCAGTTCAGGGCGTCAGTACGAGCAGTACTTC. It yields the protein CASSSGRQYEQYF.

This chain connects TRBV2 to TRBJ2-5, with D perhaps matching TRBD1 or TRBD2 (7 bases each). This CDR3 comprises 16 residues. Germline CDR1 SNHLY, CDR2 FYNNEI. V was shortened by 7 bases and J by 3 bases, with 21 bases between the two germline ends. The CDR3 nucleotides read TGTGCCAGCACCCTAAGGGAGGGGGCCGGGAAAGAGACCCAGTACTTC. Translation gives CASTLREGAGKETQYF.

The chain carries TRBV5-1 and TRBJ2-2, with D unresolved. Deletions cut 4 bases from V and 8 bases from J, with 9 bases between. Germline V CDR1 and CDR2: SGHRS, YFSETQ. CDR3 length: 12 residues. CDR3 in amino acids: CASSPPPGELFF. CDR3 sequence (DNA): TGCGCCAGCAGCCCCCCCCCGGGGGAGCTGTTTTTT. Full variable domain (missing parts from reference TRBV5-1 and TRBJ2-2): KAGVTQTPRYLIKTRGQQVTLSCSPISGHRSVSWYQQTPGQGLQFLFEYFSETQRNKGNFPGRFSGRQFSNSRSEMNVSTLELGDSALYLCASSPPPGELFFGEGSRLTVL.

The V and J genes are TRBV5-4 and TRBJ2-1; D gene uncertain. This CDR3 has 15 residues. Germline assignment: CDR1 SGHNT and CDR2 YYREEE (reference sequence). Trimming pared 3 bases from V and 6 bases from J, leaving 16 bases between. CDR3 bases: TGTGCCAGCAGCTCGAGACTCCGGGCCACCAATGAGCAGTTCTTC. Translation: CASSSRLRATNEQFF.

The V and J genes are TRBV18 and TRBJ2-3, with D unclear. This CDR3 has 13 amino acids. Germline CDR1 KGHSH, CDR2 LQKENI. Trimming removed 3 bases at V and 0 bases at J, with 4 bases between. The CDR3 nucleotides are TGTGCCAGCTCACCGCCTAGCACAGATACGCAGTATTTT. Protein sequence: CASSPPSTDTQYF.

The chain couples TRBV11-2 to TRBJ1-1; TRBD1 agrees at 9 bases. The germline gives CDR1 SGHAT, CDR2 FQNNGV. After removal of 5 bases from V and 1 base from J, the junction contained 5 bases not matched to a gene. This CDR3 spans 15 amino acids. The CDR3 bases are TGTGCCAGCAGCCCCTTGACAGGGGGGAACACTGAAGCTTTCTTT. Translated, it gives CASSPLTGGNTEAFF.

The V gene is TRBV10-3, the J gene TRBJ2-3; TRBD1 is a possible D gene (6 bases). The CDR3 is 16 residues long. Germline CDR1 reads ENHRY; CDR2 reads SYGVKD. Trimming shortened V by 10 bases and J by 1 base, and 21 bases separated the two germline ends. CDR3 nucleotide sequence: TGTGCCACCCAAGACCGGGACATGGCGGGCACAGATACGCAGTATTTT. Its translation: CATQDRDMAGTDTQYF.

The chain carries TRBV2 and TRBJ1-1; D is unclear. There are 14 residues in the CDR3. Germline V gene sequence: CDR1 SNHLY, CDR2 FYNNEI. The germline V and J ends were trimmed by 7 bases and 2 bases, with 14 bases remaining between them. CDR3 residues: CASTVGGSNTEAFF. In DNA, the CDR3 is TGTGCCAGCACGGTGGGAGGTTCTAACACTGAAGCTTTCTTT. The variable domain in full, completed from reference TRBV2 and TRBJ1-1, reads EPEVTQTPSHQVTQMGQEVILRCVPISNHLYFYWYRQILGQKVEFLVSFYNNEISEKSEIFDDQFSVERPDGSNFTLKIRSTKLEDSAMYFCASTVGGSNTEAFFGQGTRLTVV.

This clone is deemed medium-sized. The rearrangement links TRBV10-3 to TRBJ2-7; D possibly uses TRBD1 or TRBD2 (5 bases each). The CDR3 is 15 amino acids. The germline gives CDR1 ENHRY, CDR2 SYGVKD. V lost 2 bases and J lost 1, with 12 bases in between. In nucleotides, the CDR3 is TGTGCCATCAGTGAGGAGGGGACCGGTTCCTACGAGCAGTACTTC. Translated: CAISEEGTGSYEQYF.

This clone was seen once. The CDR3 DNA follows: TGTGCCAGCAGCGTTGGACGGTTCTCTGGAAACACCATATATTTT. The encoded protein is CASSVGRFSGNTIYF. The chain employs TRBV6-1 and TRBJ1-3; no reliable D call. The CDR3 has 15 amino acids. Germline V gene data show CDR1 as MNHNS and CDR2 as SASEGT. V lost 6 bases to trimming and J lost 0 bases, with 12 bases between them.

The chain employs TRBV7-8 and TRBJ2-5; D not certain. The CDR3 loop spans 13 amino acids. Germline values: CDR1 SGHVS, CDR2 FQNEAQ. With 5 bases removed from V and 5 bases from J, the gap between germline ends came to 12 bases. This chain's CDR3 is CASSRQIRETQYF. In DNA form, the CDR3 reads TGTGCCAGCAGCCGGCAAATCCGGGAGACCCAGTACTTC.

The V gene is TRBV7-8, the J gene TRBJ2-5, with D maybe TRBD2 (6 bases). V lost 3 bases, J lost 5 bases, and 13 bases lay in between. CDR1 is SGHVS and CDR2 is FQNEAQ in the germline V gene. The CDR3 contains 14 residues. The CDR3 sequence: CASSFSSVRETQYF. CDR3 DNA: TGTGCCAGCAGCTTCTCTAGCGTCCGCGAGACCCAGTACTTC.

The V and J genes are TRBV29-1 and TRBJ1-1, with D uncertain. The V end was cut by 4 bases, the J end by 6 bases, with 6 bases between. This CDR3 contains 10 residues. Germline V gene data show CDR1 as SQVTM and CDR2 as ANQGSEA. The CDR3 loop is CSVVGSEAFF. The CDR3 bases are TGCAGCGTTGTCGGGTCTGAAGCTTTCTTT.

This chain uses TRBV2 with TRBJ2-3; D not certain. The CDR3 covers 10 residues. Per germline, CDR1 SNHLY and CDR2 FYNNEI. Trimming removed 1 base from V and 11 bases from J, with 4 bases in between. The CDR3 DNA is TGTGCCAGCAGTGAAGGACGGCAGTATTTT. This gives the protein CASSEGRQYF.